The 22 T cell receptor beta chains below come from one sample, sequenced in a study of shared T cell receptors in the human thymus. Here immunoSEQ multiplex PCR was the method, and the copy in TCRdb shows in-frame clones only, minus some. Counted here are under 700,000 clones, 75% to 80% occurring once; the ten biggest clones make up 0.01% to 0.015%. This same sample was also part of a study on human thymus T cells.

What was sequenced was thymocytes. The receptors come from a boy in the first two years of life with a congenital heart defect.

The chain links TRBV27 to TRBJ1-2; D is unresolved. The CDR3 spans 14 residues. Trimming left V 6 bases short and J 0 bases short, with 11 bases between. CDR1 MNHEY and CDR2 SMNVEV come from the germline V gene (reference sequence). The chain's CDR3 is CASSPVPANYGYTF. The CDR3 DNA reads TGTGCCAGCAGCCCCGTCCCCGCTAACTATGGCTACACCTTC.

This chain connects TRBV5-4 to TRBJ2-4; tentative D call: TRBD2 (5 bases). The V end was cut by 4 bases, the J end by 8 bases, with 16 bases between. CDR1 is SGHNT, CDR2 YYREEE, per germline (reference sequence). There are 14 residues in the CDR3. CDR3 nucleotides: TGTGCCAGCAGCCCTTCCGGAGCGAGGGACATTCAGTACTTC. Translated, it gives CASSPSGARDIQYF.

This clone has only one observation. This rearrangement joins TRBV5-4 to TRBJ1-1; possibly TRBD1 for D (6 bases). This CDR3 contains 14 residues. Germline V gene data show CDR1 as SGHNT and CDR2 as YYREEE (reference sequence). The V gene lost 4 bases and the J gene lost 1 base, with 11 bases spanning the gap. As DNA, the CDR3 is TGTGCCAGCAGCCTAATAGGGGGGAACACTGAAGCTTTCTTT. This sequence encodes CASSLIGGNTEAFF.

The chain employs TRBV10-3 and TRBJ1-3; 8 positions agree with TRBD1. V was pared by 8 bases and J by 0 bases, with 6 bases of the junction left unmatched. Germline loops: CDR1 ENHRY, CDR2 SYGVKD. This CDR3 comprises 15 residues. The CDR3: CAIQDRGRSGNTIYF. The CDR3 DNA reads TGTGCCATCCAAGACAGGGGCCGCTCTGGAAACACCATATATTTT.

This clone has only one observation. The chain employs TRBV27 and TRBJ2-7; D is possibly TRBD1 (5 bases). The germline CDR1 and CDR2 sequences are MNHEY and SMNVEV (reference sequence). Trimming stripped 0 bases from V and 3 bases from J, with 12 bases between. The CDR3 runs to 15 residues. The CDR3 DNA reads TGTGCCAGCAGTTTATCTCCTCAGGGTAGCTACGAGCAGTACTTC. Protein product: CASSLSPQGSYEQYF.

The genes are TRBV29-1 and TRBJ2-5, with D uncertain. The germline V gene has CDR1 SQVTM and CDR2 ANQGSEA. V was pared by 3 bases and J by 2 bases, with 13 bases between. This CDR3 has 14 amino acids. The CDR3: CSVDLTELQETQYF. CDR3 nucleotide sequence: TGCAGCGTTGACCTGACGGAGCTTCAAGAGACCCAGTACTTC.

The rearrangement uses TRBV15 and TRBJ2-1, with TRBD1 identical over 9 bases. CDR1 is LNHNV and CDR2 is YYDKDF in the germline V gene (reference sequence). The CDR3 consists of 18 residues. Trimming removed 2 bases from V and 10 bases from J; junction bases left unmatched: 18. Written as DNA, the CDR3 is TGTGCCACCAGCAGACCAAATGTACCGGGACAGGGTCTTGGGGAGCAGTTCTTC. It translates to CATSRPNVPGQGLGEQFF.

V and J are TRBV27 and TRBJ2-7, with TRBD1 matching over 7 bases. Germline V gives CDR1 MNHEY, CDR2 SMNVEV (reference sequence). The CDR3 loop spans 14 amino acids. The trim removed 10 bases at V and 0 bases at J, leaving 9 bases unmatched. The CDR3 bases are TGTGCCACAAGGGACAGACCATTCTCCTACGAGCAGTACTTC. Residues: CATRDRPFSYEQYF.

This clone was observed a single time. V usage is TRBV20-1 and J usage is TRBJ2-1; D not resolved. Germline values: CDR1 DFQATT, CDR2 SNEGSKA (reference sequence). The CDR3 has 9 amino acids. CDR3 nucleotides: TGCAGGGCCTGCAATGAGCAGTTCTTC. Its translation: CRACNEQFF.

The chain employs TRBV2 and TRBJ1-1; 7 bases fit TRBD1. With V trimmed by 3 bases and J by 1 base, 14 bases remained unmatched. The CDR3 extends over 18 amino acids. Germline V gene lookup returns CDR1 SNHLY and CDR2 FYNNEI. CDR3 sequence: CASSDGGQFQFGNTEAFF. DNA of the CDR3: TGTGCCAGCAGTGACGGGGGACAGTTTCAGTTCGGGAACACTGAAGCTTTCTTT.

The CDR3 here is CASSLRQGAGEQYF. In nucleotides, the CDR3 is TGTGCCAGCAGCCTAAGACAGGGGGCGGGAGAGCAGTACTTC. The chain employs TRBV14 and TRBJ2-7; 10 bases line up with TRBD1. The CDR3 is made up of 14 amino acids. The germline CDR1 and CDR2 sequences are SGHDN and FVKESK. Unmatched junction bases numbered 7, after V lost 4 bases and J lost 7 bases.

This clone showed up just a few times. The chain combines TRBV5-1 with TRBJ2-2; TRBD2 agrees at 10 bases. The V gene end was trimmed by 3 bases and the J gene end by 5 bases; junction bases not matched to a gene: 4. Per the germline V gene, CDR1 is SGHRS and CDR2 is YFSETQ. The CDR3 runs 15 residues. The CDR3 region is CASSWLAGGTGELFF. The CDR3 coding sequence is TGCGCCAGCAGCTGGTTAGCGGGGGGAACCGGGGAGCTGTTTTTT.

The chain recombines TRBV5-4 with TRBJ2-4, with 8 bases that match TRBD1. This CDR3 comprises 17 residues. Trimming removed 0 bases from V and 0 bases from J; junction bases left unmatched: 5. Per germline, CDR1 SGHNT and CDR2 YYREEE (reference sequence). The CDR3 is CASSLAARGLAKNIQYF. CDR3 DNA sequence: TGTGCCAGCAGCTTGGCCGCCAGGGGGCTAGCCAAAAACATTCAGTACTTC.

V gene TRBV7-9 combines with J gene TRBJ1-2; 8 bases fit TRBD1. Germline lookup yields CDR1 SEHNR and CDR2 FQNEAQ (reference sequence). J lost 11 bases, V lost 5 bases, and 4 bases had no gene match. The CDR3 runs 11 residues. CDR3 nucleotides: TGTGCCAGCAGCCCCGACAGGGGATACACCTTC. This sequence encodes CASSPDRGYTF. Combining the CDR3 with reference TRBV7-9 and TRBJ1-2 gives the whole variable domain DTGVSQNPRHKITKRGQNVTFRCDPISEHNRLYWYRQTLGQGPEFLTYFQNEAQLEKSRLLSDRFSAERPKGSFSTLEIQRTEQGDSAMYLCASSPDRGYTFGSGTRLTVV.

Comments on this clone: The same CDR3 arises from other DNA sequences in this sample as well. The chain links TRBV4-3 to TRBJ2-1; a possible D gene is TRBD2 (6 bases). Germline V gene sequence: CDR1 LGHNA, CDR2 YSLEER. This CDR3 is built from 15 residues. Trimming removed 4 bases at V and 0 bases at J, with 10 bases between. The CDR3 loop reads CASSRRGSSYNEQFF. CDR3 sequence (DNA): TGCGCCAGCAGCCGCCGGGGGAGCTCCTACAATGAGCAGTTCTTC.

V usage is TRBV9 and J usage is TRBJ1-2; 12 nucleotides match TRBD1. Germline V gene lookup returns CDR1 SGDLS and CDR2 YYNGEE. The trim removed 5 bases at V and 5 bases at J, leaving 22 bases unmatched. This CDR3 has 20 residues. This CDR3 reads CASRDPTGTGGIQYQYGYTF. Here the CDR3 DNA reads TGTGCCAGCAGAGACCCGACGGGGACAGGGGGCATCCAATACCAATATGGCTACACCTTC. Full variable domain (remainder filled in from reference TRBV9 and TRBJ1-2): DSGVTQTPKHLITATGQRVTLRCSPRSGDLSVYWYQQSLDQGLQFLIQYYNGEERAKGNILERFSAQQFPDLHSELNLSSLELGDSALYFCASRDPTGTGGIQYQYGYTFGSGTRLTVV.

The genes are TRBV2 and TRBJ2-1; TRBD2 is a possible D gene (6 bases). The V gene's germline CDR1 is SNHLY and CDR2 FYNNEI. V was shortened by 0 bases and J by 8 bases, with 17 bases between the two germline ends. The CDR3 is 16 residues long. This CDR3 is CASSEALRRVVDEQFF. The CDR3 region has the DNA TGTGCCAGCAGTGAAGCGCTTCGGAGGGTTGTCGATGAGCAGTTCTTC.

This rearrangement joins TRBV28 to TRBJ2-1, with 11 bases aligning to TRBD2. CDR1 is MDHEN, CDR2 SYDVKM, per germline. CDR3 size: 15 residues. V lost 6 bases and J lost 4; bases outside the gene matches: 5. In DNA, the CDR3 is TGTGCCAGCAGACCGACTAGCGGGAAATACAATGAGCAGTTCTTC. This encodes CASRPTSGKYNEQFF.

The V gene is TRBV27, the J gene TRBJ1-3; TRBD1 might be the D (5 bases). Germline V CDR1 and CDR2: MNHEY, SMNVEV (reference sequence). The CDR3 runs to 15 residues. Trimming removed 5 bases at V and 5 bases at J, with 16 bases between. The CDR3 protein is CASSTGTQERNTIYF. CDR3 coding DNA: TGTGCCAGCAGTACCGGGACTCAGGAGAGAAACACCATATATTTT.

This sequence joins TRBV4-1 and TRBJ1-3, with unresolved D. With 3 bases removed from V and 0 bases from J, the gap between germline ends came to 9 bases. The CDR3 spans 15 residues. Looked up from germline, CDR1 is MGHRA and CDR2 is YSYEKL. CDR3 residues: CASSQGSGSGNTIYF. In DNA form, the CDR3 reads TGCGCCAGCAGCCAGGGAAGCGGCTCTGGAAACACCATATATTTT.

The CDR3 spells CSVDRGLWSEAFF. As DNA, the CDR3 is TGCAGCGTTGATCGGGGATTGTGGTCTGAAGCTTTCTTT. The chain has TRBV29-1 and TRBJ1-1; D unresolved. The ends were cut back, 3 bases at V and 6 bases at J, with 14 bases in the middle. The CDR3 consists of 13 residues. Germline lookup yields CDR1 SQVTM and CDR2 ANQGSEA.

The chain joins TRBV6-5 to TRBJ2-1, with TRBD1 identical over 10 bases. V lost 2 bases and J lost 4; bases outside the gene matches: 5. The CDR3 contains 16 residues. CDR1 is MNHEY and CDR2 is SVGAGI in the germline V gene. The CDR3 nucleotides read TGTGCCAGCAGTTACCGGGACAGGGGCGAGTACAATGAGCAGTTCTTC. This gives the protein CASSYRDRGEYNEQFF.